This is a list of T cell receptor beta chains from one sample in a study of blood T cell repertoires in COVID-19. The method was immunoSEQ multiplex PCR; TCRdb's version includes in-frame clones alone and lacks a portion of them. Among about 190,000 clones listed, around 86% were seen once. The sample was peripheral blood. The receptors here all came from a man aged 35 to 55 with active or convalescent COVID-19. CDR3s include the opening cysteine and the closing phenylalanine or tryptophan. The D gene is left open where the match is weak. Rows give clone size only sometimes, using once, few, many, or a class for an expanded clone.

abundance	j_gene	d_gene	v_gene	CDR3nt	CDR3aa
-	TRBJ1-5	-	TRBV19	TGTGCCAGTAGTATCTTGGGGGGATATAGCAATCAGCCCCAGCATTTT	CASSILGGYSNQPQHF
-	TRBJ2-3	-	TRBV29-1	TGCAGCGTTGAAGTACGGACAGATACGCAGTATTTT	CSVEVRTDTQYF
-	TRBJ2-5	TRBD2	TRBV28	TGTGCCAGCCGCCTTGCGGGGGGGTTGGAGACCCAGTACTTC	CASRLAGGLETQYF
few	TRBJ2-5	TRBD2	TRBV6-5	TGTGCCAGCAGAGATAGCGGGGGACAAGAGACCCAGTACTTC	CASRDSGGQETQYF
-	TRBJ2-5	TRBD1	TRBV5-1	TGCGCCAGCAGCGCGGGGACAGGGTACCAAGAGACCCAGTACTTC	CASSAGTGYQETQYF
-	TRBJ2-2	-	TRBV25-1	TGTGCCAGCAGTGAACCGGGAACCGGGGAGCTGTTTTTT	CASSEPGTGELFF
-	TRBJ2-7	-	TRBV12-3/TRBV12-4	TGTGCCAGCAGCCCCGGCCCAGGGGAGCAGTACTTC	CASSPGPGEQYF
-	TRBJ2-7	-	TRBV2	TGTGCCAGCAAACGTACAGGTGCCTACGAGCAGTACTTC	CASKRTGAYEQYF
-	TRBJ1-1	TRBD1	TRBV28	TGTGCCAGCAGTTTCGGAGGGGGCCCTGAAGCTTTCTTT	CASSFGGGPEAFF
-	TRBJ2-7	-	TRBV3-1/TRBV3-2	TGTGCCAGCAGCCAAGATGTGTCCCCGGGATACTCCTACGAGCAGTACTTC	CASSQDVSPGYSYEQYF
-	TRBJ2-5	-	TRBV3-1/TRBV3-2	TGTGCCAGCAGCCAAGGGCCCAGGGAAACCCAGTACTTC	CASSQGPRETQYF
-	TRBJ2-1	-	TRBV11-3	TGTGCCAGCAGCCCCCGGGAAAATGAGCAGTTCTTC	CASSPRENEQFF
-	TRBJ1-3	-	TRBV7-2	TGTGCCAGCAGCTGGAAAAGCGGCGCTGGAAACACCATATATTTT	CASSWKSGAGNTIYF
-	TRBJ1-5	-	TRBV30	TGTGCCTGGAGAACGTCAAGGGGGCCCCAGCATTTT	CAWRTSRGPQHF
-	TRBJ1-2	TRBD1	TRBV9	TGTGCCAGCAGCACCCCGGGACAGGGGGGATTGGACTATGGCTACACCTTC	CASSTPGQGGLDYGYTF
-	TRBJ1-3	-	TRBV11-3	TGTGCCAGCAGCTCCTCCCTAGGAAACACCATATATTTT	CASSSSLGNTIYF
-	TRBJ1-4	-	TRBV12-5	TGTGCTAGTGGTTTGCCCCCCTCCCGAAAACTGTTTTTT	CASGLPPSRKLFF
-	TRBJ2-7	-	TRBV24-1	TGTGCCACCAGTGTAATCTACGCCTACGAGCAGTACTTC	CATSVIYAYEQYF
few	TRBJ1-2	-	TRBV3-1/TRBV3-2	TGTGCCAGCAGCCACAAGCCCTTTACATACGGCGGCTATGGCTACACCTTC	CASSHKPFTYGGYGYTF
-	TRBJ2-7	-	TRBV11-2	TGTGCCAGCAGCGCCGTTGGTGACACCCCCTCCTACGAGCAGTACTTC	CASSAVGDTPSYEQYF
-	TRBJ1-3	-	TRBV3-1/TRBV3-2	TGTGCCAGCAGCCCCCGATTCTCAGGGGACACCATATATTTT	CASSPRFSGDTIYF
-	TRBJ1-2	-	TRBV19	TGTGCCAGTAGTATAGATTTGCTTCGGGGTGGCTACACCTTC	CASSIDLLRGGYTF
-	TRBJ1-4	TRBD1	TRBV7-3	TGTGCCAGCAGCTTATCGGACAGGCATAATGAAAAACTGTTTTTT	CASSLSDRHNEKLFF
once	TRBJ2-7	-	TRBV9	TGTGCCAGCAGCGTAGAGGAGGGGATCGGCCTCGAGCAGTACTTC	CASSVEEGIGLEQYF
-	TRBJ1-6	-	TRBV7-9	TGTGCCAGCAGCCCCACAGGGAATTCTTCACCCCTCCACTTT	CASSPTGNSSPLHF
-	TRBJ2-2	TRBD2	TRBV7-3	TGTGCCAGCAGCCCGACTAGCTCCGGGGAGCTGTTTTTT	CASSPTSSGELFF
-	TRBJ1-3	-	TRBV5-6	TGTGCCAGCAGCCCGAACCCCGGGACACGCGCTGGAAACACCATATATTTT	CASSPNPGTRAGNTIYF
once	TRBJ2-3	-	TRBV11-3	TGTGCCAGCAGCTTATCCAGGGCTTTTACAGATACGCAGTATTTT	CASSLSRAFTDTQYF
-	TRBJ1-4	-	TRBV6-5	TGTGCCACCAGATGGACCGGAGGAGGCTCTGAAAAACTGTTTTTT	CATRWTGGGSEKLFF
-	TRBJ2-1	TRBD2	TRBV4-2	TGTGCCAGCAGCCTAGGGACTAGCGGGGTCTCCTACAATGAGCAGTTCTTC	CASSLGTSGVSYNEQFF
-	TRBJ2-7	TRBD1	TRBV3-1/TRBV3-2	TGTGCCAGCAGCCTCCGGGACAGAGACTACGAGCAGTACTTC	CASSLRDRDYEQYF
-	TRBJ1-4	-	TRBV11-2	TGTGCCAGCAGGCCCTTTCGGGGTAGGAAAGAAAAACTGTTTTTT	CASRPFRGRKEKLFF